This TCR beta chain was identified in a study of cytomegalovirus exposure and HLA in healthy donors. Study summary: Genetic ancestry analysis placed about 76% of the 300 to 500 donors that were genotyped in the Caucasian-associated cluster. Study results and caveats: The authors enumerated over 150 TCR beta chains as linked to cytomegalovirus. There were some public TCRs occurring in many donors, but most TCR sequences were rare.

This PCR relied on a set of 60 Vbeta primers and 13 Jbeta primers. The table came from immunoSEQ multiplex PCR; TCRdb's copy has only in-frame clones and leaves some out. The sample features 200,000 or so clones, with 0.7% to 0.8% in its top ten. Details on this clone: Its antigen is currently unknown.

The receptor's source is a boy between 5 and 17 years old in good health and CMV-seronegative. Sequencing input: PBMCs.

The CDR3 DNA is TGTGCCAGCAACGACAGGGCGAGTGGAAACACCATATATTTT. Protein product: CASNDRASGNTIYF. The chain joins TRBV11-2 to TRBJ1-3; 7 nucleotides match TRBD1. CDR1 is SGHAT, CDR2 FQNNGV, per germline. Trimming took 7 bases from V and 3 from J; bases not matched to a gene: 6. This CDR3 has 14 amino acids.